The T cell receptor (beta chain) described here comes from a study of blood T cell repertoires in COVID-19. In the study overall: From the United States, Italy and Spain came samples of acute and convalescent COVID-19.

This clone is a singleton in its sample. There are 12 residues in the CDR3. The V gene end was trimmed by 3 bases and the J gene end by 11 bases; junction bases not matched to a gene: 3. Germline assignment: CDR1 MNHEY and CDR2 SMNVEV (reference sequence). Clones were read by immunoSEQ multiplex PCR, and TCRdb kept only the in-frame ones, dropping some. The sample includes fewer than 300,000 clones, around 90% of them seen just once. This clonotype was sampled from a woman aged 25 to 39 with acute or convalescent COVID-19. The V gene is TRBV27, the J gene TRBJ1-4, with 7 positions matching TRBD1. The sample was peripheral blood. CDR3 in DNA: TGTGCCAGCAGTTTCGACAGGGAGAAACTGTTTTTT. This encodes CASSFDREKLFF.